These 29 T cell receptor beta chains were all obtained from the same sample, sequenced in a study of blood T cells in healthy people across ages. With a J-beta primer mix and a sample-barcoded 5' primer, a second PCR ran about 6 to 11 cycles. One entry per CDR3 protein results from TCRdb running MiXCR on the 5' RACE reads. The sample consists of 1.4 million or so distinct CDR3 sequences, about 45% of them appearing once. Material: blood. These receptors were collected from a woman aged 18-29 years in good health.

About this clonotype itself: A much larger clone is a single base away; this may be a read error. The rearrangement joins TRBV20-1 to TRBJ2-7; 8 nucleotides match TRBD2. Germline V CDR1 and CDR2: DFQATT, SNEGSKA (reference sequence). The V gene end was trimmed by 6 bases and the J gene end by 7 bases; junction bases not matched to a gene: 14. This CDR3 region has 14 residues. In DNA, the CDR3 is TGCAGTGCAAAACTAGCGGCCGACTACAATGAGCAGTACTTC. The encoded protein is CSAKLAADYNEQYF.

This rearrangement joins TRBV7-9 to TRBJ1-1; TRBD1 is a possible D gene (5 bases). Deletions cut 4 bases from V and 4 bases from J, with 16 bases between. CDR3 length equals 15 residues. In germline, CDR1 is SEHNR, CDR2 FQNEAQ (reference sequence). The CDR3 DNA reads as TGTGCCAGCAGCTCAGGAACCCGGGGGGGCACTGAAGCTTTCTTT. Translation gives CASSSGTRGGTEAFF.

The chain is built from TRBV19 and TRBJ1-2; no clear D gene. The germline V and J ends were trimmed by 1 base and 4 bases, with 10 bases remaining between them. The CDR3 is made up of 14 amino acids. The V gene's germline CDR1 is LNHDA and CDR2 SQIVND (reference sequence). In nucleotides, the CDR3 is TGTGCCAGTAGTATAGGAGACTCTATCTATGGCTACACCTTC. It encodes CASSIGDSIYGYTF.

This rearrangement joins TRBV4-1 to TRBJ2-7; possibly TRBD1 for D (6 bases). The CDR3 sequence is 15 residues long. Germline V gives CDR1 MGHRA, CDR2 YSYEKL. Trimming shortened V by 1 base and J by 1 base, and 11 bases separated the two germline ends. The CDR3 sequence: CASSQGPGASYEQYF. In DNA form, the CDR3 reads TGCGCCAGCAGCCAAGGCCCAGGGGCTTCCTACGAGCAGTACTTC.

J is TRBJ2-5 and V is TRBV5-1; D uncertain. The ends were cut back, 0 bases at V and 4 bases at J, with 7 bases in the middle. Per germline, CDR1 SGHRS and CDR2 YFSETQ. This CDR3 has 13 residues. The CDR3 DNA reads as TGCGCCAGCAGCTTGGGGCATACAGAGACCCAGTACTTC. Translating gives CASSLGHTETQYF.

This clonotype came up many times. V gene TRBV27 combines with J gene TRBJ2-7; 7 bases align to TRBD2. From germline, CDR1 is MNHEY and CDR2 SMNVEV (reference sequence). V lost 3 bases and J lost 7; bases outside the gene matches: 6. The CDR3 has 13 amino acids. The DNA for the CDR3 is TGTGCCAGCAGTTTCCCCGGGGGGTTTGAGCAGTACTTC. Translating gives CASSFPGGFEQYF.

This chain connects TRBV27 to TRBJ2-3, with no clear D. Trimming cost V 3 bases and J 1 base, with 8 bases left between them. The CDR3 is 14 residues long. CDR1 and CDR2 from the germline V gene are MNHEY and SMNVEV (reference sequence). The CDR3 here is CASSFYQGTDTQYF. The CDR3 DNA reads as TGTGCCAGCAGTTTCTACCAGGGCACAGATACGCAGTATTTT.

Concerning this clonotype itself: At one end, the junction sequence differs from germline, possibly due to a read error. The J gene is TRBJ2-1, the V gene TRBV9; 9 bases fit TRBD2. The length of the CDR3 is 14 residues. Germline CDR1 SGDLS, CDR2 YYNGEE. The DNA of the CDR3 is TGTACCAGCAGCTCCAGCGGGGGGCGGCGTGAGCAGTTCTTC. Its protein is CTSSSSGGRREQFF.

The CDR3 coding sequence is TGTGCCAGCAGCCAGGGACTAGATTATGAGCAGTTCTTC. As protein: CASSQGLDYEQFF. J is TRBJ2-1 and V is TRBV5-5; 8 bases align to TRBD2. The CDR3 is made up of 13 amino acids. V lost 4 bases to trimming and J lost 8 bases; unmatched junction nucleotides: 5. The germline V gene encodes CDR1 SGHKS and CDR2 YYEKEE (reference sequence).

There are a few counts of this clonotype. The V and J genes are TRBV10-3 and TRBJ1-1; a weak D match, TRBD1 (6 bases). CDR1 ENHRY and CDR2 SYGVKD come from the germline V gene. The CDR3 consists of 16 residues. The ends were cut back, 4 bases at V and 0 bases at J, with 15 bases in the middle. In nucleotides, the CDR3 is TGTGCCATCAGTGGAACTGGGGGCGGAATGAACACTGAAGCTTTCTTT. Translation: CAISGTGGGMNTEAFF.

This CDR3 reads CASSPYGGQGDGYTF. Here the CDR3 DNA reads TGTGCCAGCAGCCCATATGGGGGACAGGGGGATGGCTACACCTTC. The chain is built from TRBV3-1 and TRBJ1-2; 11 nucleotides agree with TRBD1. CDR1 LGHDT and CDR2 YNNKEL come from the germline V gene (reference sequence). CDR3 length equals 15 residues. The V segment lost 4 bases and the J segment 6 bases; nucleotides outside the gene matches: 7.

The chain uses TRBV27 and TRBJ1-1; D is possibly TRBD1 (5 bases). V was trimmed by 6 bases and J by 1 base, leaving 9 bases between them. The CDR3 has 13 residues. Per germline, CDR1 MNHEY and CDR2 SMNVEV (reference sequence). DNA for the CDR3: TGTGCCAGCAGGGGGACCGAGAACACTGAAGCTTTCTTT. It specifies CASRGTENTEAFF.

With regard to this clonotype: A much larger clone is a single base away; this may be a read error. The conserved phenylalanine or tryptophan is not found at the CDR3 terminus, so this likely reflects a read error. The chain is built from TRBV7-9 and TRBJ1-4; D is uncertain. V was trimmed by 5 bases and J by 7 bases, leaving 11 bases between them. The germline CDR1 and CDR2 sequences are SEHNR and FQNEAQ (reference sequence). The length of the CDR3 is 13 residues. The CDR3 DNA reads TGTGCCAGCAGCCCGCCGTCCGGTGAAAAACTGTTTATT. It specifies CASSPPSGEKLFI.

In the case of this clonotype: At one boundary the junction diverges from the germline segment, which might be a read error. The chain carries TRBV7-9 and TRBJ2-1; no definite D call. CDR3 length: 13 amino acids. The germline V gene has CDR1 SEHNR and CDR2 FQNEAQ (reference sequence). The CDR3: CAGSATQYNEQFF. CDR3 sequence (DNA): TGTGCCGGCAGCGCAACGCAGTACAATGAGCAGTTCTTC.

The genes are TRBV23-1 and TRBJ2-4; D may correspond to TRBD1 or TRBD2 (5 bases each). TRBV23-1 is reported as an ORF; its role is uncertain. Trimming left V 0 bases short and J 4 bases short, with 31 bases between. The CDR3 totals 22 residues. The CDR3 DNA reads TGCGCCAGCAGTCAATCCCCCCGTCCGGGGCAGGATTATCGAAATTGGAAAAACATTCAGTACTTC. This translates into CASSQSPRPGQDYRNWKNIQYF.

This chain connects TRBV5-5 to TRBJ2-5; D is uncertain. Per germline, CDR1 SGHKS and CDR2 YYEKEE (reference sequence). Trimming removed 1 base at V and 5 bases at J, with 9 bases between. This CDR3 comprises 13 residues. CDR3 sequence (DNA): TGTGCCAGCAGCTTGTTGGGGATGGAGACCCAGTACTTC. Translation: CASSLLGMETQYF.

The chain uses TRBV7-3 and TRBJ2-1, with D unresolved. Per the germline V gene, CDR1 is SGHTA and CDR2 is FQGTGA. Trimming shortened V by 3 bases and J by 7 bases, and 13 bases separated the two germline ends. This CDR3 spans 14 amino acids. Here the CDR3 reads CASSLSRAGNEQFF. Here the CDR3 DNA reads TGTGCCAGCAGCTTGAGTAGGGCTGGAAATGAGCAGTTCTTC.

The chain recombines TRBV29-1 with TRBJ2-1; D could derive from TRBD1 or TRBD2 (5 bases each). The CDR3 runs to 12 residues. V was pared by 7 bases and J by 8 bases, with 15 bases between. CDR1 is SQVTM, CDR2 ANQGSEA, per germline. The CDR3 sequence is CSARGASDEQFF. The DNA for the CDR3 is TGCAGCGCGAGGGGCGCCTCCGATGAGCAGTTCTTC.

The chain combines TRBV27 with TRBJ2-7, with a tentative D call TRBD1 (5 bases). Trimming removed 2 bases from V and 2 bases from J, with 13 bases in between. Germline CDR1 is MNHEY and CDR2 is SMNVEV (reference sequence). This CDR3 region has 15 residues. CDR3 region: CASSLRQGWTYEQYF. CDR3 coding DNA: TGTGCCAGCAGTTTAAGGCAGGGATGGACCTACGAGCAGTACTTC.

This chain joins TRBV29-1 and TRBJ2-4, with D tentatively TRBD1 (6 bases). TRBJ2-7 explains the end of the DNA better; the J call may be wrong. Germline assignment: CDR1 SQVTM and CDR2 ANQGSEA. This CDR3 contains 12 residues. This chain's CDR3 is CSVYRETYEQYF. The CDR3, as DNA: TGCAGCGTTTACAGGGAAACCTACGAGCAGTACTTC.

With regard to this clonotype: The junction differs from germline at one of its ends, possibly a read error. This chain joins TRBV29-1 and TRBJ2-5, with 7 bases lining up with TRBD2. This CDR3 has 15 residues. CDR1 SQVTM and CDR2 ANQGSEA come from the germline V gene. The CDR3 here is CSLEMEGRQAGEQYF. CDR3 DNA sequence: TGCAGCCTTGAGATGGAGGGGCGTCAGGCGGGGGAGCAGTACTTC. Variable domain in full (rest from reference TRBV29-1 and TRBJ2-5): SAVISQKPSRDICQRGTSLTIQCQVDSQVTMMFWYRQQPGQSLTLIATANQGSEATYESGFVIDKFPISRPNLTFSTLTVSNMSPEDSSIYLCSLEMEGRQAGEQYFGPGTRLLVL.

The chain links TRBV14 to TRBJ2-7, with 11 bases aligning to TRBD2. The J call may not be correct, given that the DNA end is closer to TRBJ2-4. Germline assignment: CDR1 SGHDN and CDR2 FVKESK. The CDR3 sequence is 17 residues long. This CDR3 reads CASSQERTGTSGVIQYF. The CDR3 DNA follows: TGTGCCAGCAGCCAAGAACGGACCGGGACTAGCGGTGTCATTCAGTACTTC.

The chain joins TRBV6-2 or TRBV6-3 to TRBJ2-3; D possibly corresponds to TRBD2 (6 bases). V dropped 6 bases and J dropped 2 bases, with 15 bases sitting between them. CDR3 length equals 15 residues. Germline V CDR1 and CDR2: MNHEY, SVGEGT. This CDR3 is CASSHRGSDTDTQYF. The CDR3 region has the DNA TGTGCCAGCAGCCACCGGGGGTCCGACACAGATACGCAGTATTTT.

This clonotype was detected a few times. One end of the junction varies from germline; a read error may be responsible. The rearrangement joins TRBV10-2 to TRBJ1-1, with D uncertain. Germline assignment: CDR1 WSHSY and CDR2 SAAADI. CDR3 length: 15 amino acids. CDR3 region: CASSESGAWVGEAFF. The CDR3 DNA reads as TGCGCCAGTAGTGAGTCGGGAGCTTGGGTGGGTGAAGCTTTCTTT.

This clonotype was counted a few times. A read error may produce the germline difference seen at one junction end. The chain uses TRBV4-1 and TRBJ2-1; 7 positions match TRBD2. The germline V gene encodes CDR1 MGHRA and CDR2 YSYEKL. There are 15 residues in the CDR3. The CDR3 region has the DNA TGCGCCAGCAGCCACGGCCCAGCGGGGAGCAATGATCAGTTCTTC. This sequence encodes CASSHGPAGSNDQFF.

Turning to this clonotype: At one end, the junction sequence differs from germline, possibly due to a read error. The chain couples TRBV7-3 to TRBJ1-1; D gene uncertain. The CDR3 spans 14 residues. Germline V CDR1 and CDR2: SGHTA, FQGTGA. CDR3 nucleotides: TGTGCCGGCAGCCCAGGACGGGGGAACACTGAAGCTTTCTTT. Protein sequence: CAGSPGRGNTEAFF.

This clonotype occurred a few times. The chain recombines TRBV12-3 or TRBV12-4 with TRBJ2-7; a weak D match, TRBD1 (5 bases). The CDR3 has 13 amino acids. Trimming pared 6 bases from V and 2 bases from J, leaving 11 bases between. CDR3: CASRSRVTYEQYF. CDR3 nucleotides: TGTGCCAGCAGGAGCAGGGTTACCTACGAGCAGTACTTC.

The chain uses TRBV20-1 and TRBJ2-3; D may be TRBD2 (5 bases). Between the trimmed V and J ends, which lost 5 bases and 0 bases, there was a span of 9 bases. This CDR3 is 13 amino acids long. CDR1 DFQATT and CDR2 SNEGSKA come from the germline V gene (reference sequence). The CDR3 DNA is TGCAGTGCTCGGACTTTGAGCACAGATACGCAGTATTTT. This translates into CSARTLSTDTQYF.

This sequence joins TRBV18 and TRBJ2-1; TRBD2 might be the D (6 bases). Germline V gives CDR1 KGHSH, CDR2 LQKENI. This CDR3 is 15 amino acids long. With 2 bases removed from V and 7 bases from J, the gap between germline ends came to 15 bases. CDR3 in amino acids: CASSPAGGANNEQFF. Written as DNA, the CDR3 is TGTGCCAGCTCACCAGCAGGAGGGGCTAATAATGAGCAGTTCTTC.